This TCR beta chain was recorded in a study of T cells after yellow fever vaccination. TCRdb reanalysed the 5' RACE reads using MiXCR and keeps one entry per CDR3 protein. In the table there are almost 600,000 distinct CDR3 sequences, roughly 14% of which are singletons. This clonotype was seen only once. Germline CDR1 DFQATT, CDR2 SNEGSKA (reference sequence). The CDR3 totals 12 residues. V lost 2 bases, J lost 1 base, and 5 bases lay in between. The gene calls are TRBV20-1 and TRBJ1-1; D is undetermined. Specimen: PBMCs, collected on the day of the yellow fever booster vaccination. The receptor was derived from a man aged 30 to 39 who received the YFV17D yellow fever vaccine. CDR3: CSARHPNTEAFF. As DNA, the CDR3 is TGCAGTGCTAGACACCCGAACACTGAAGCTTTCTTT.